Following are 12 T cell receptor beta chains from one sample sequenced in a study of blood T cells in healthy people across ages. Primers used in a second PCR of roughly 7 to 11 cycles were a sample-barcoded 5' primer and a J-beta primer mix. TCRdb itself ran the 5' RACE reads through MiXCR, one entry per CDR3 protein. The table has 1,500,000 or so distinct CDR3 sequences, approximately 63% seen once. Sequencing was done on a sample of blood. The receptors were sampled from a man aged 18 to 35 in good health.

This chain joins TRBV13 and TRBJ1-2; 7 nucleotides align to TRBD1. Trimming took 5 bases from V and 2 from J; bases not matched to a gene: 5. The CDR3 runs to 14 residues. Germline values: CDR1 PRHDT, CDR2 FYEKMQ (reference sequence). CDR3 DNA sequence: TGTGCCAGCAGCCTCCGGGGACAGAACTATGGCTACACCTTC. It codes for CASSLRGQNYGYTF.

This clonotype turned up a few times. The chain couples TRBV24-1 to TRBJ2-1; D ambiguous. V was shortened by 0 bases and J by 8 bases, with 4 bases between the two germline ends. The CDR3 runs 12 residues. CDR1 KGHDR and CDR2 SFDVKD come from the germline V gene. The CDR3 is CATSDLADEQFF. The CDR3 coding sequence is TGTGCCACCAGTGATTTGGCGGATGAGCAGTTCTTC.

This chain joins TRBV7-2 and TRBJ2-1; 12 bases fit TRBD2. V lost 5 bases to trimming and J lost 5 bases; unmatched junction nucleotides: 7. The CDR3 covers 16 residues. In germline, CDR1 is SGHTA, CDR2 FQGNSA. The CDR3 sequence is CASSGYLAGGNNEQFF. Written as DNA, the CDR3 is TGTGCCAGCAGCGGGTACCTAGCGGGAGGGAACAATGAGCAGTTCTTC.

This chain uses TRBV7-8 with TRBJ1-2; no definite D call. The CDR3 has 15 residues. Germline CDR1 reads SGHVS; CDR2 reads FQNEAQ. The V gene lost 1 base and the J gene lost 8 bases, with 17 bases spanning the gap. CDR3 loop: CASSLGLGDAAGYTF. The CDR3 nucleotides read TGTGCCAGCAGCTTAGGGCTCGGTGACGCAGCGGGCTACACCTTC.

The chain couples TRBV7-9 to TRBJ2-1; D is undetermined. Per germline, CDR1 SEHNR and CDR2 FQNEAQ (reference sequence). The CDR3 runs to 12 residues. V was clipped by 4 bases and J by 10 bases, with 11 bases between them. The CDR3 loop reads CASSYNAWEQFF. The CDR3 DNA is TGTGCCAGCAGCTACAACGCATGGGAGCAGTTCTTC.

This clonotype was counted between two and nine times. The CDR3 DNA is TGTGCCAGCAGTTACGAACTAGCGCAACCCGGGGGGACCCAGTACTTC. Its translation: CASSYELAQPGGTQYF. This sequence joins TRBV12-3 or TRBV12-4 and TRBJ2-5; TRBD2 matches at 7 bases. V lost 4 bases to trimming and J lost 7 bases; unmatched junction nucleotides: 15. There are 16 residues in the CDR3.

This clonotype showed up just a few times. CDR3 sequence reads: CASSLQEANQPQHF. The CDR3 DNA follows: TGTGCCAGCAGCTTACAGGAAGCCAATCAGCCCCAGCATTTT. This rearrangement joins TRBV7-9 to TRBJ1-5; D is undetermined. V dropped 2 bases and J dropped 3 bases, with 8 bases sitting between them. The germline CDR1 and CDR2 sequences are SEHNR and FQNEAQ (reference sequence). The CDR3 spans 14 residues.

CDR3: CASSPMGLAGQETQYF. CDR3 coding DNA: TGTGCCAGCAGCCCAATGGGACTAGCGGGGCAAGAGACCCAGTACTTC. The chain carries TRBV9 and TRBJ2-5; 13 bases are shared with TRBD2. Losses at the gene ends were 4 bases for V and 2 bases for J; bases not matched to a gene: 5. CDR3 length: 16 amino acids. The germline CDR1 and CDR2 sequences are SGDLS and YYNGEE.

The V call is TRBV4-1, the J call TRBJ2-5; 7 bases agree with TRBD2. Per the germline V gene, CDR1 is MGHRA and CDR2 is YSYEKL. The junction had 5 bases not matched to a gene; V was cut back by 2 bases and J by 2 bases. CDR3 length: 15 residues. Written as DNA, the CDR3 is TGCGCCAGCAGCCAATATGTCGGGGGGCAAGAGACCCAGTACTTC. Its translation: CASSQYVGGQETQYF.

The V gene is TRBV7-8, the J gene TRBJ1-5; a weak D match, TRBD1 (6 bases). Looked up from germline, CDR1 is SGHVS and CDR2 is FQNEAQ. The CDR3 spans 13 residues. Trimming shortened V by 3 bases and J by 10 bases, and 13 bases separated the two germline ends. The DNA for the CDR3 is TGTGCCAGCAGCTTGGGGGCCACCCAACCCCAGCATTTT. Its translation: CASSLGATQPQHF.

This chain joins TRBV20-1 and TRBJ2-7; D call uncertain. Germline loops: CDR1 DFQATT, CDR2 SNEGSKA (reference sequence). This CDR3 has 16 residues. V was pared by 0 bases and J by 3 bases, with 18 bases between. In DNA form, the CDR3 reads TGCAGTGCTAGAGAGGCCGCGGTGACGTATGACTACGAGCAGTACTTC. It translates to CSAREAAVTYDYEQYF.

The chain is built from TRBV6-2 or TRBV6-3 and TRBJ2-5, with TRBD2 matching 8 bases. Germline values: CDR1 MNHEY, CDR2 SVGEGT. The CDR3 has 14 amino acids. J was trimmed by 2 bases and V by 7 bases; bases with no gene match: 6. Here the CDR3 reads CASKRGRHQETQYF. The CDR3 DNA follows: TGTGCCAGCAAACGCGGGAGGCATCAAGAGACCCAGTACTTC.